One and the same sample provided the 8 T cell receptor beta chains below, sequenced in a study of identical twins. From the 5' RACE reads, TCRdb called clonotypes with MiXCR, one entry per CDR3 protein. The repertoire has just over 450,000 distinct CDR3 sequences, 12% to 15% of them found once; the top ten carry 0.4% to 0.55%. The sample also formed part of further work on yellow fever vaccine responses in identical twins.

The sequencing sample was made of CD4+ T cells sorted from blood. Source of these receptors: a woman aged 18-35 years in good health.

The J gene is TRBJ2-2, the V gene TRBV18, with 9 bases fitting TRBD2. Germline CDR1 is KGHSH and CDR2 is LQKENI. The CDR3 sequence is 16 residues long. V was clipped by 3 bases and J by 6 bases; unmatched bases: 8. CDR3 bases: TGTGCCAGCTCACCGCCTAGCGGGAAGACATCCGGGGAGCTGTTTTTT. Translating it yields CASSPPSGKTSGELFF.

This clonotype was counted between two and nine times. This sequence joins TRBV5-1 and TRBJ2-2, with 7 nucleotides matching TRBD2. V dropped 5 bases and J dropped 4; count of bases not matched to a gene: 5. The length of the CDR3 is 14 residues. Germline V gene lookup returns CDR1 SGHRS and CDR2 YFSETQ. The CDR3 spells CASSPGGTTGELFF. The CDR3 nucleotides read TGCGCCAGCAGTCCCGGGGGGACCACCGGGGAGCTGTTTTTT.

V and J are TRBV6-5 and TRBJ2-1; D may match TRBD1 or TRBD2 (5 bases each). The CDR3 has 16 amino acids. The germline CDR1 and CDR2 sequences are MNHEY and SVGAGI. With 2 bases removed from V and 3 bases from J, the gap between germline ends came to 14 bases. DNA for the CDR3: TGTGCCAGCAGTTACCTCGGTGTGGGGGTCTACAATGAGCAGTTCTTC. This translates into CASSYLGVGVYNEQFF.

This chain joins TRBV13 and TRBJ2-3, with no clear D. V gave up 2 bases and J gave up 4 bases, with 10 bases separating them. Germline V gives CDR1 PRHDT, CDR2 FYEKMQ (reference sequence). The CDR3 totals 14 residues. The CDR3 loop reads CASSLRSRADTQYF. For the CDR3, the DNA is TGTGCCAGCAGCTTAAGGTCTAGGGCAGATACGCAGTATTTT.

The rearrangement joins TRBV20-1 to TRBJ2-3; TRBD2 aligns across 8 bases. With 6 bases clipped from V and 8 bases from J, the junction kept 25 bases outside the gene matches. This CDR3 comprises 18 residues. Germline V gene data show CDR1 as DFQATT and CDR2 as SNEGSKA (reference sequence). The CDR3 here is CSARIPLLAGGPSSTQYF. The DNA for the CDR3 is TGCAGTGCCCGGATACCCCTACTGGCGGGAGGACCCAGCAGTACGCAGTATTTT.

As to this clonotype: Just one base apart from a much larger clone, this may be a read error. The chain is built from TRBV20-1 and TRBJ2-4, with D perhaps TRBD1 (6 bases). CDR3 length: 17 residues. Germline CDR1 DFQATT, CDR2 SNEGSKA (reference sequence). CDR3 DNA sequence: TGCAGTGCTAGAGCGCCGACAGGTCAATTCGTCAAAAGCATTCAGTACTTC. It yields the protein CSARAPTGQFVKSIQYF.

The rearrangement links TRBV7-2 to TRBJ2-7; D ambiguous. The CDR3 is 15 residues long. The V end was cut by 1 base, the J end by 9 bases, with 19 bases between. CDR1 is SGHTA and CDR2 is FQGNSA in the germline V gene. CDR3 nucleotide sequence: TGTGCCAGCAGCTTAGATCATCACAGAACTGGGCGGCAGTACTTC. This codes for CASSLDHHRTGRQYF.

This clonotype was seen a handful of times. The chain employs TRBV6-1 and TRBJ1-1, with 7 bases identical to TRBD1. Trimming took 6 bases from V and 0 from J; bases not matched to a gene: 4. Germline assignment: CDR1 MNHNS and CDR2 SASEGT. This CDR3 has 14 residues. The CDR3 loop reads CASRQGTVNTEAFF. The CDR3 nucleotides read TGTGCCAGCAGGCAAGGGACAGTGAACACTGAAGCTTTCTTT.